A selection of T cell receptor beta chains follows, all from one sample in a study of T cell responses to AZD1222 COVID-19 vaccine. TCRdb's copy holds only in-frame clones and misses some; the assay was immunoSEQ multiplex PCR. The sample holds 95,000 to 150,000 clones, almost 95% seen once. Sequencing used peripheral blood, obtained on day 0 of AZD1222 vaccination. All receptors derive from an adult in good health. Both conserved end residues are part of each CDR3. Where a row states a size, it is once, few, many or the class of an expanded clone; other rows omit it.

>NA|TRBV5-1|TRBJ2-3
CASSLAAGTVTDTQYF
>NA|TRBV10-2|TRBJ2-3
CASRGASTDTQYF
>NA|TRBV30|TRBJ2-3
CAWSIGGGGTDTQYF
>NA|TRBV5-1|TRBJ2-5
CASSLQRGGGETQYF
>NA|TRBV7-7|TRBJ2-1
CASSLSGVFDNEQFF
>NA|TRBV30|TRBJ1-1
CAWSKEGANTEAFF
>NA|TRBV27|TRBJ1-1
CASSLWGTAFSNTEAFF
>NA|TRBV5-6|TRBJ2-4
CASSLGGSDIQYF
>NA|TRBV11-2|TRBJ2-2
CASSLWDTGELFF
>NA|TRBV5-5|TRBJ1-1
CASSHPEGTVNTEAFF
>NA|TRBV18|TRBJ1-1
CASSLTREATEAFF
>few|TRBV14|TRBJ2-5
CASSPLRGATQETQYF
>NA|TRBV20-1|TRBJ1-5
CSASTYSNQPQHF
>NA|TRBV30|TRBJ2-1
CAWRGTGGLYNEQFF
>NA|TRBV30|TRBJ1-4
CAFYGAGEKLFF
>NA|TRBV7-6|TRBJ2-1
CASSPPSGGYNEQFF
>NA|TRBV3-1/TRBV3-2|TRBJ1-2
CASSQVWGNYGYTF
>NA|TRBV6-5|TRBJ2-2
CASSYSMLAGTGELFF
>NA|TRBV6-6|TRBJ1-5
CASSSGIKGNQPQHF
>NA|TRBV6-5|TRBJ1-3
CASSYSRNLGNTIYF
>NA|TRBV10-3|TRBJ2-5
CAIRTGGQETQYF
>once|TRBV2|TRBJ2-2
CASSEAGELFF
>NA|TRBV19|TRBJ2-1
CASSIDQGTAGNEQFF
>NA|TRBV6-5|TRBJ2-1
CASTLSGRGEQFF
>NA|TRBV9|TRBJ2-2
CASSVAPGGENTGELFF
>NA|TRBV7-8|TRBJ1-1
CASSLAQGGWTEAFF
>NA|TRBV19|TRBJ2-1
CASSISAGRFGNEQFF
>NA|TRBV6-1|TRBJ2-3
CASSEVPGGAGTQYF